These T cell receptor beta chains were read from a single sample in a study of CD8 T cells in ankylosing spondylitis. TCRdb processed the 5' RACE reads anew with MiXCR; each CDR3 protein has one entry. The sample carries hundreds of thousands of distinct CDR3 sequences, 12% recorded once. Sequencing was carried out using blood, either unsorted or a sorted T cell fraction (not recorded which). The origin of the receptors is a male donor with ankylosing spondylitis. Each CDR3 is given with its conserved first and last residue. Fields, in order: CDR3 length, J gene, V gene, CDR3 protein.

length: 10; J: TRBJ2-7; V: TRBV20-1; CDR3: CSARENEQYF
length: 11; J: TRBJ2-5; V: TRBV7-2; CDR3: CASSRWETQYF
length: 15; J: TRBJ1-2; V: TRBV29-1; CDR3: CSTAPTGWRIYGYTF
length: 15; J: TRBJ1-5; V: TRBV7-2; CDR3: CASSPRVGEGQPQHF
length: 14; J: TRBJ1-2; V: TRBV6-2/TRBV6-3; CDR3: CASRDSGMDYGYTF
length: 15; J: TRBJ2-5; V: TRBV9; CDR3: CASSVADGLQETQYF
length: 13; J: TRBJ1-1; V: TRBV24-1; CDR3: CATSEPDRGRAFF
length: 12; J: TRBJ2-7; V: TRBV27; CDR3: CASSGSFSEQYF
length: 15; J: TRBJ2-7; V: TRBV19; CDR3: CASSIGRDSYYEQYF
length: 14; J: TRBJ2-1; V: TRBV5-5; CDR3: CASSSGLLCNEQFF
length: 16; J: TRBJ2-2; V: TRBV3-1; CDR3: CASSMIAGGHTGELFF
length: 14; J: TRBJ2-5; V: TRBV27; CDR3: CASSLGIDQETQYF
length: 13; J: TRBJ1-2; V: TRBV28; CDR3: CASSLSEDYGYTF
length: 13; J: TRBJ2-7; V: TRBV10-3; CDR3: CAIREREGDEQYF
length: 15; J: TRBJ2-1; V: TRBV6-5; CDR3: CASSLDRNTYNEQFF
length: 14; J: TRBJ1-3; V: TRBV29-1; CDR3: CSALTGGSGNTIYF
length: 12; J: TRBJ2-2; V: TRBV30; CDR3: CAWTLRTGELFF
length: 14; J: TRBJ2-7; V: TRBV20-1; CDR3: CSARPGTGAYEQYF
length: 13; J: TRBJ2-5; V: TRBV12-3/TRBV12-4; CDR3: CASSFQRQETQYF
length: 16; J: TRBJ2-7; V: TRBV25-1; CDR3: CASSEPGGTGTYEQYF
length: 15; J: TRBJ1-2; V: TRBV10-3; CDR3: CAISEPGTGYRGYTF
length: 15; J: TRBJ1-6; V: TRBV5-5; CDR3: CASSLGQGIFSPLHF
length: 13; J: TRBJ2-5; V: TRBV5-1; CDR3: CASSTGTAETQYF
length: 14; J: TRBJ2-1; V: TRBV5-1; CDR3: CASSLYNPDNEQFF
length: 14; J: TRBJ2-1; V: TRBV18; CDR3: CAFTGTGIGNEQFF
length: 12; J: TRBJ2-7; V: TRBV6-2/TRBV6-3; CDR3: CASMGDSYEQYF
length: 13; J: TRBJ1-4; V: TRBV20-1; CDR3: CSAARQGLEKLFF
length: 20; J: TRBJ2-3; V: TRBV5-1; CDR3: CASSSALFRTSGSPRDTQYF
length: 16; J: TRBJ1-2; V: TRBV12-3/TRBV12-4; CDR3: CASRKQTGLVDYGYTF
length: 14; J: TRBJ2-5; V: TRBV5-5; CDR3: CASSFRPAKETQYF
length: 17; J: TRBJ2-1; V: TRBV5-1; CDR3: CASSGTGGKFSYNEQFF
length: 15; J: TRBJ2-2; V: TRBV30; CDR3: CAWSVSSGYTGELFF
length: 19; J: TRBJ1-3; V: TRBV14; CDR3: CASSQESSYGRTHGNTIYF
length: 17; J: TRBJ2-3; V: TRBV6-2/TRBV6-3; CDR3: CASSNGQGAKITDTQYF
length: 14; J: TRBJ1-2; V: TRBV5-1; CDR3: CASSGAQGTRGYTF
length: 15; J: TRBJ1-2; V: TRBV11-2; CDR3: CASSLSGALYYGYTF
length: 15; J: TRBJ1-5; V: TRBV6-1; CDR3: CASTPDRPLGQPQHF
length: 15; J: TRBJ2-7; V: TRBV5-6; CDR3: CASGSLPGQGVEQYF
length: 14; J: TRBJ2-5; V: TRBV7-2; CDR3: CASISRKGLETQYF
length: 16; J: TRBJ2-1; V: TRBV4-2; CDR3: CASSQDIAVFYNEQFF
length: 14; J: TRBJ1-1; V: TRBV20-1; CDR3: CSARDLGQNTEAFF
length: 20; J: TRBJ2-3; V: TRBV6-2/TRBV6-3; CDR3: CASSYSSSGLAGVTTDTQYF
length: 14; J: TRBJ2-1; V: TRBV4-2; CDR3: CASSQAQGANEQFF
length: 14; J: TRBJ2-7; V: TRBV6-2/TRBV6-3; CDR3: CASSLNGHSYEQYF
length: 15; J: TRBJ2-1; V: TRBV12-3/TRBV12-4; CDR3: CASSAGTGPYNEQFF